These 27 T cell receptor beta chains were sequenced from one sample in a study of blood T cell repertoires in COVID-19. Profiled with immunoSEQ multiplex PCR; TCRdb holds only in-frame clones, not every one. Of a few hundred thousand clones listed, roughly nine tenths are singletons. Source material: peripheral blood. These receptors originate from a woman aged 45-60 years who had recovered from COVID-19.

The chain carries TRBV5-1 and TRBJ2-3, with 7 nucleotides matching TRBD1. The CDR3 spans 15 residues. Unmatched junction bases numbered 10, after V lost 4 bases and J lost 5 bases. Looked up from germline, CDR1 is SGHRS and CDR2 is YFSETQ. The CDR3 DNA reads as TGCGCCAGCAGCCAAAGCACAGGGGTCTTAGATACGCAGTATTTT. It encodes CASSQSTGVLDTQYF.

The chain is built from TRBV5-1 and TRBJ2-2; 9 nucleotides match TRBD2. CDR1 is SGHRS, CDR2 YFSETQ, per germline. V shed 0 bases, J shed 3 bases, and the junction held 3 bases outside the gene matches. CDR3 length equals 16 residues. The CDR3 DNA sequence: TGCGCCAGCAGCTTGGGACTAGCGGTATACACCGGGGAGCTGTTTTTT. Translation gives CASSLGLAVYTGELFF.

The sample holds a few counts of this clone. The V gene is TRBV7-9, the J gene TRBJ2-1, with TRBD2 matching over 13 bases. The V and J ends lost 6 bases and 4 bases, in that order; junction bases with no gene match: 9. CDR3 size: 17 residues. Germline CDR1 is SEHNR and CDR2 is FQNEAQ (reference sequence). The chain's CDR3 is CASSSQTSGGKYNEQFF. In DNA form, the CDR3 reads TGTGCCAGCAGTTCCCAGACTAGCGGGGGGAAGTACAATGAGCAGTTCTTC.

V gene TRBV30 combines with J gene TRBJ1-5; tentatively, D is TRBD1 (6 bases). The CDR3 is 13 amino acids. Deletions cut 3 bases from V and 4 bases from J, with 10 bases between. Germline V gene sequence: CDR1 GTSNPN, CDR2 SVGIG (reference sequence). This chain's CDR3 is CAWSVTGNQPQHF. The CDR3 nucleotides are TGTGCCTGGAGCGTCACAGGGAATCAGCCCCAGCATTTT.

The V call is TRBV6-1, the J call TRBJ1-2; 7 bases agree with TRBD1. Germline CDR1 is MNHNS and CDR2 is SASEGT. The CDR3 sequence is 14 residues long. The V gene end was trimmed by 2 bases and the J gene end by 3 bases; junction bases not matched to a gene: 3. This CDR3 is CASSELGGDYGYTF. In DNA form, the CDR3 reads TGTGCCAGCAGTGAACTAGGGGGCGACTATGGCTACACCTTC.

The chain carries TRBV13 and TRBJ2-3; D is unresolved. The germline CDR1 and CDR2 sequences are PRHDT and FYEKMQ (reference sequence). Trimming took 5 bases from V and 1 from J, leaving 10 bases between them. The CDR3 extends over 14 amino acids. The CDR3 loop is CASSPRSGTDTQYF. The CDR3, as DNA: TGTGCCAGCAGCCCGCGTTCTGGCACAGATACGCAGTATTTT.

The chain carries TRBV2 and TRBJ1-4; D ambiguous. The CDR3 spans 13 residues. Per the germline V gene, CDR1 is SNHLY and CDR2 is FYNNEI. The V gene lost 10 bases and the J gene lost 8 bases, with 17 bases spanning the gap. This chain's CDR3 is CATLGSRNEKLFF. CDR3 DNA: TGTGCCACTCTGGGCAGCAGGAACGAAAAACTGTTTTTT.

J is TRBJ2-6 and V is TRBV27; D uncertain. Trimming took 6 bases from V and 4 from J, leaving 13 bases between them. In germline, CDR1 is MNHEY, CDR2 SMNVEV (reference sequence). The CDR3 totals 15 residues. CDR3: CASSLFLSGANVLTF. The CDR3, as DNA: TGTGCCAGCAGCCTCTTCCTCTCCGGGGCCAACGTCCTGACTTTC. The variable domain in full, completed from reference TRBV27 and TRBJ2-6, reads EAQVTQNPRYLITVTGKKLTVTCSQNMNHEYMSWYRQDPGLGLRQIYYSMNVEVTDKGDVPEGYKVSRKEKRNFPLILESPSPNQTSLYFCASSLFLSGANVLTFGAGSRLTVL.

To note about this clone: The junction departs from germline at one end; a sequencing error may be responsible. The chain is built from TRBV11-2 and TRBJ1-2, with 8 bases aligning to TRBD1. CDR3 length: 15 amino acids. Germline-derived CDR1 and CDR2 are SGHAT and FQNNGV. CDR3 residues: CASRLAPGQGYGYTF. In nucleotides, the CDR3 is TGTGCCAGCCGCTTAGCGCCAGGACAGGGCTATGGCTACACCTTC.

The chain recombines TRBV5-1 with TRBJ2-1; D is unclear. CDR1 is SGHRS and CDR2 is YFSETQ in the germline V gene. V was trimmed by 0 bases and J by 1 base, leaving 8 bases between them. CDR3 length: 15 residues. The CDR3 reads CASSLAPGSYNEQFF. The CDR3 coding sequence is TGCGCCAGCAGCTTGGCCCCAGGATCCTACAATGAGCAGTTCTTC.

The chain has TRBV11-2 and TRBJ2-3; D is perhaps TRBD1 (5 bases). V was trimmed by 4 bases and J by 4 bases, leaving 15 bases between them. Germline CDR1 SGHAT, CDR2 FQNNGV. The CDR3 loop spans 15 amino acids. CDR3: CASSSERPRADTQYF. DNA of the CDR3: TGTGCCAGCAGCTCAGAAAGACCCAGGGCAGATACGCAGTATTTT.

The chain joins TRBV28 to TRBJ2-3; D possibly corresponds to TRBD1 (5 bases). Trimming pared 3 bases from V and 0 bases from J, leaving 13 bases between. CDR3 length: 16 amino acids. CDR1 is MDHEN, CDR2 SYDVKM, per germline. The CDR3 here is CASSFTQVISTDTQYF. The CDR3 DNA follows: TGTGCCAGCAGTTTCACACAGGTCATTAGCACAGATACGCAGTATTTT.

The table lists this clone with a count of one. This rearrangement joins TRBV2 to TRBJ2-2; weak D call: TRBD2 (6 bases). Deletions cut 0 bases from V and 7 bases from J, with 15 bases between. This CDR3 is built from 16 residues. CDR1 SNHLY and CDR2 FYNNEI come from the germline V gene. This CDR3 reads CASSEAQEGPDGELFF. The CDR3, as DNA: TGTGCCAGCAGTGAAGCGCAGGAGGGGCCGGACGGGGAGCTGTTTTTT.

This chain links TRBV29-1 with TRBJ1-4, with D possibly TRBD1 on 6 matching bases. V shed 3 bases and J shed 2 bases, with 13 bases lying between them. Germline loops: CDR1 SQVTM, CDR2 ANQGSEA. The CDR3 is 15 amino acids. The CDR3 sequence is CSVEPTGSTNEKLFF. The CDR3 region has the DNA TGCAGCGTTGAGCCCACAGGGTCGACTAATGAAAAACTGTTTTTT.

The V and J genes are TRBV9 and TRBJ1-1; maybe TRBD1 (6 bases). Germline CDR1 reads SGDLS; CDR2 reads YYNGEE. There are 12 residues in the CDR3. V lost 0 bases, J lost 6 bases, and 6 bases lay in between. Written as DNA, the CDR3 is TGTGCCAGCAGCGTAGAGGGGGCTGAAGCTTTCTTT. It codes for CASSVEGAEAFF.

This chain's CDR3 is CSVIRQGGGTEAFF. The CDR3 bases are TGCAGCGTAATACGACAGGGTGGGGGCACTGAAGCTTTCTTT. The rearrangement joins TRBV29-1 to TRBJ1-1; 7 bases agree with TRBD1. CDR1 and CDR2 (germline): SQVTM, ANQGSEA. With 6 bases clipped from V and 4 bases from J, the junction kept 11 bases outside the gene matches. This CDR3 is built from 14 residues.

V is TRBV27 and J is TRBJ2-7, with D maybe TRBD1 (6 bases). The germline CDR1 and CDR2 sequences are MNHEY and SMNVEV (reference sequence). The CDR3 sequence is 16 residues long. V was cut by 6 bases and J by 2 bases, with 20 bases left in between. CDR3 nucleotide sequence: TGTGCCAGCAGGGCGGGCTATGGACAGAGACCCTACGAGCAGTACTTC. Translation: CASRAGYGQRPYEQYF.

The rearrangement uses TRBV2 and TRBJ1-6; 10 positions match TRBD1. Trimming removed 5 bases from V and 6 bases from J; junction bases left unmatched: 4. Germline V lookup: CDR1 SNHLY, CDR2 FYNNEI. The length of the CDR3 is 15 residues. CDR3 coding DNA: TGTGCCAGCAGTACTAGACAGGGGGCTAATTCACCCCTCCACTTT. Encoded protein: CASSTRQGANSPLHF.

The CDR3 region is CASSPGGPQPQHF. CDR3 bases: TGCGCCAGCAGCCCGGGCGGGCCCCAGCCCCAGCATTTT. The rearrangement joins TRBV5-1 to TRBJ1-5; D is unresolved. The CDR3 is 13 residues long. With 4 bases removed from V and 7 bases from J, the gap between germline ends came to 12 bases. The V gene's germline CDR1 is SGHRS and CDR2 YFSETQ.

The J gene is TRBJ2-2, the V gene TRBV4-3; possibly TRBD2 for D (6 bases). The V end lost 0 bases, the J end lost 3 bases, and 11 bases lay between the germline ends. This CDR3 is built from 16 residues. CDR1 LGHNA and CDR2 YSLEER come from the germline V gene. The CDR3 nucleotides read TGCGCCAGCAGCCAAGACGTCCAGCGGGACACCGGGGAGCTGTTTTTT. Translation: CASSQDVQRDTGELFF.

This sequence joins TRBV6-5 and TRBJ2-7; perhaps TRBD1 as D (5 bases). CDR3 size: 13 residues. Trimming pared 6 bases from V and 2 bases from J, leaving 11 bases between. Germline V gene lookup returns CDR1 MNHEY and CDR2 SVGAGI. The CDR3 bases are TGTGCCAGCAGCCAGGGTTTCGCCTACGAGCAGTACTTC. Its protein is CASSQGFAYEQYF.

The chain uses TRBV28 and TRBJ1-4, with 9 positions matching TRBD1. From germline, CDR1 is MDHEN and CDR2 SYDVKM. The length of the CDR3 is 20 residues. V lost 6 bases to trimming and J lost 0 bases; unmatched junction nucleotides: 17. CDR3 sequence (DNA): TGTGCCAGCAGCCGACGTATACCGGGACAGGGCCTTGCAACTAATGAAAAACTGTTTTTT. Amino acids: CASSRRIPGQGLATNEKLFF.

This chain uses TRBV6-2 or TRBV6-3 with TRBJ2-7, with 9 nucleotides matching TRBD1. V trimming: 2 bases; J trimming: 4 bases; junction bases outside the gene matches: 9. Germline V CDR1 and CDR2: MNHEY, SVGEGT. This CDR3 spans 16 amino acids. CDR3 in DNA: TGTGCCAGCAGTTACCACCCCGGGACAGGGTTTTACGAGCAGTACTTC. Encoded protein: CASSYHPGTGFYEQYF.

In its sample, this clone was seen once. V is TRBV5-4 and J is TRBJ2-5; weak D call: TRBD2 (5 bases). Germline V gene sequence: CDR1 SGHNT, CDR2 YYREEE (reference sequence). V lost 0 bases, J lost 2 bases, and 11 bases lay in between. This CDR3 has 15 amino acids. CDR3 nucleotide sequence: TGTGCCAGCAGCTTGGACTGGGAGACACAAGAGACCCAGTACTTC. Protein: CASSLDWETQETQYF.

The CDR3 protein is CASSSYIGQGLGTEAFF. The DNA for the CDR3 is TGTGCCAGCAGCTCCTACATAGGACAGGGTTTGGGCACTGAAGCTTTCTTT. The V call is TRBV7-3, the J call TRBJ1-1, with 8 bases lining up with TRBD1. V dropped 4 bases and J dropped 4; count of bases not matched to a gene: 14. Germline-derived CDR1 and CDR2 are SGHTA and FQGTGA. This CDR3 is built from 17 residues.

J is TRBJ2-7 and V is TRBV7-9; 9 nucleotides line up with TRBD2. The CDR3 is made up of 15 amino acids. Germline V gives CDR1 SEHNR, CDR2 FQNEAQ (reference sequence). V was clipped by 4 bases and J by 0 bases; unmatched bases: 4. The chain's CDR3 is CASSSLAGASYEQYF. Written as DNA, the CDR3 is TGTGCCAGCAGCTCCTTAGCGGGGGCCTCCTACGAGCAGTACTTC.

The chain carries TRBV28 and TRBJ1-3; a possible D gene is TRBD1 (6 bases). Germline values: CDR1 MDHEN, CDR2 SYDVKM. This CDR3 is built from 15 residues. Trimming stripped 6 bases from V and 0 bases from J, with 12 bases between. The CDR3 DNA reads TGTGCCAGCAGCACAGGGCATATCTCTGGAAACACCATATATTTT. Translated, it gives CASSTGHISGNTIYF.